This passage covers 6 T cell receptor beta chains from one sample sequenced in a study of OX40 agonist ivuxolimab in advanced cancers. Library construction relied on the immunoSEQ multiplex PCR assay. TCRdb holds this immuneACCESS table with in-frame rearrangements only. Some clones are missing; in checked studies, unresolved V genes explain under half, and the rest has no known cause. In all, the sample holds 90,000 to 130,000 clones, and roughly nine tenths of those were seen once. The ten biggest clones cover about 0.28% of the sample. This specimen was CD4+ or CD8+ T cells sorted from blood, taken in a trial of the OX40 agonist ivuxolimab. The receptors come from an adult with an advanced solid tumor such as melanoma, head and neck, liver or kidney cancer.

The chain carries TRBV4-1 and TRBJ1-5; no clear D. The germline V gene encodes CDR1 MGHRA and CDR2 YSYEKL. Trimming took 0 bases from V and 5 from J, leaving 14 bases between them. This CDR3 contains 16 residues. CDR3 nucleotides: TGCGCCAGCAGCCAAGAGGGAGGAGGGCTCGATCAGCCCCAGCATTTT. The encoded protein is CASSQEGGGLDQPQHF.

The chain combines TRBV7-6 with TRBJ1-4; weak D call: TRBD1 (6 bases). Trimming removed 1 base from V and 8 bases from J, with 20 bases in between. The CDR3 contains 17 residues. The germline gives CDR1 SGHVS, CDR2 FNYEAQ. The CDR3 DNA reads as TGTGCCAGCAGCTTAGGGAGCTGGGGGGCGCGCGGGGAAAAACTGTTTTTT. This gives the protein CASSLGSWGARGEKLFF.

This clone was picked up one time. The chain employs TRBV30 and TRBJ2-3; D not resolved. The CDR3 consists of 13 residues. The germline gives CDR1 GTSNPN, CDR2 SVGIG (reference sequence). V dropped 1 base and J dropped 4 bases, with 9 bases sitting between them. The CDR3 loop reads CAWSDKGPDTQYF. The CDR3 DNA sequence: TGTGCCTGGAGTGATAAGGGCCCAGATACGCAGTATTTT. Looking up the rest from reference TRBV30 and TRBJ2-3 gives the full variable domain: SQTIHQWPATLVQPVGSPLSLECTVEGTSNPNLYWYRQAAGRGLQLLFYSVGIGQISSEVPQNLSASRPQDRQFILSSKKLLLSDSGFYLCAWSDKGPDTQYFGPGTRLTVL.

This clone has a single count. The genes are TRBV27 and TRBJ2-7; 7 nucleotides align to TRBD2. The CDR3 spans 17 residues. In germline, CDR1 is MNHEY, CDR2 SMNVEV (reference sequence). Trimming removed 3 bases from V and 6 bases from J; junction bases left unmatched: 17. The CDR3 sequence is CASSFPRGGMAHSEQYF. In DNA, the CDR3 is TGTGCCAGCAGTTTTCCCCGGGGAGGGATGGCTCATTCCGAGCAGTACTTC.

The chain combines TRBV28 with TRBJ2-5; 10 bases match TRBD2. With the DNA end fitting TRBJ2-7 better, the J assignment may be wrong. The CDR3 runs 15 residues. Germline CDR1 and CDR2: MDHEN and SYDVKM. CDR3 bases: TGTGCCAGCAGTTCTATAGCGGGGGGAAAATACGAGCAGTACTTC. It encodes CASSSIAGGKYEQYF.

The CDR3 loop reads CASSVSSGLAGGENEQFF. The CDR3 DNA reads as TGTGCCAGCAGCGTCTCGTCGGGACTAGCGGGAGGCGAGAATGAGCAGTTCTTC. The chain joins TRBV9 to TRBJ2-1; 15 nucleotides align to TRBD2. The CDR3 has 18 residues. Germline assignment: CDR1 SGDLS and CDR2 YYNGEE. The V gene end was trimmed by 2 bases and the J gene end by 7 bases; junction bases not matched to a gene: 10.